This passage covers 5 T cell receptor beta chains from one sample sequenced in a study of T cells expressing NK-cell markers. After re-calling the 5' RACE reads, TCRdb lists one entry per CDR3 protein, DNA absent. The sample has 450,000 to 600,000 distinct CDR3 sequences. The material sequenced was blood T cells: a sorted CD56 or NKG2C T cell subset, CD4+ or CD8+ T cells, or bulk PBMC T cells (not recorded which). The receptors shown here come from a young man in good health.

V is TRBV10-3 and J is TRBJ2-3; TCRdb's D call of TRBD1 is untestable without DNA. CDR3 length equals 13 residues. Germline loops: CDR1 ENHRY, CDR2 SYGVKD. The CDR3 sequence is CAIKGDSLNTQYF.

The genes are TRBV24-1 and TRBJ2-1; TCRdb selects TRBD1, and the lack of DNA leaves this call unchecked. The germline CDR1 and CDR2 sequences are KGHDR and SFDVKD. The CDR3 contains 16 residues. This chain's CDR3 is CATSDWGTGDYNEQFF.

The chain joins TRBV27 to TRBJ2-7; TCRdb gives TRBD2 as the D gene, but with no DNA this cannot be confirmed. CDR3 length: 13 amino acids. Germline V gene data show CDR1 as MNHEY and CDR2 as SMNVEV (reference sequence). The CDR3 is CASIRRGSHEQYF.

This chain links TRBV10-3 with TRBJ2-7; TCRdb gives TRBD1 as the D gene, but with no DNA this cannot be confirmed. The CDR3 totals 12 residues. CDR1 and CDR2 from the germline V gene are ENHRY and SYGVKD. CDR3 sequence: CAISERQYEQYF.

The chain links TRBV9 to TRBJ2-1. CDR3 size: 17 residues. CDR1 SGDLS and CDR2 YYNGEE come from the germline V gene. The CDR3 spells CASSVEGSHSSYNEQFF.